The 17 T cell receptor beta chains in this list originate from one sample, sequenced in a study of cytomegalovirus exposure and HLA in healthy donors. A multiplex PCR was run with 60 Vbeta primers and 13 Jbeta primers. Method: immunoSEQ multiplex PCR; TCRdb's copy keeps in-frame clones and lacks some. This table holds roughly 120,000 clones, over 65% found once. Sequencing was performed on PBMCs. The receptors here all came from a woman aged 50 to 65 in good health and CMV-seropositive.

V is TRBV18 and J is TRBJ2-7; the D gene is possibly TRBD1 (6 bases). Trimming pared 0 bases from V and 5 bases from J, leaving 11 bases between. The CDR3 length is 14 residues. Looked up from germline, CDR1 is KGHSH and CDR2 is LQKENI. The CDR3 nucleotides are TGTGCCAGCTCACCACCCGCAGGGGACAACGAGCAGTACTTC. Translation: CASSPPAGDNEQYF.

V and J are TRBV27 and TRBJ1-6, with 10 nucleotides matching TRBD1. The V gene's germline CDR1 is MNHEY and CDR2 SMNVEV (reference sequence). Trimming took 4 bases from V and 10 from J; bases not matched to a gene: 4. The CDR3 has 14 residues. In nucleotides, the CDR3 is TGTGCCAGCAGTTCAGGGACAGGGGAATCACCCCTCCACTTT. Protein sequence: CASSSGTGESPLHF.

This clone was seen a handful of times. This sequence joins TRBV5-6 and TRBJ2-5, with 7 bases lining up with TRBD2. The DNA end is more similar to TRBJ2-7, so the J call may be wrong. Per germline, CDR1 SGHDT and CDR2 YYEEEE. The CDR3 has 13 amino acids. The DNA for the CDR3 is TGTGCCAGCAGCTTTGGGGGGGGTTACGAGCAGTACTTC. This sequence encodes CASSFGGGYEQYF.

This clone was counted once. The chain uses TRBV6-1 and TRBJ2-7, with D perhaps TRBD2 (6 bases). V lost 0 bases to trimming and J lost 2 bases, with 8 bases between them. This CDR3 has 14 residues. The V gene's germline CDR1 is MNHNS and CDR2 SASEGT. The CDR3 here is CASSEAGGTYEQYF. The CDR3 DNA reads TGTGCCAGCAGTGAAGCAGGAGGGACCTACGAGCAGTACTTC.

The DNA for the CDR3 is TGTGCCAGCACCAGACTCGGGACAGATACGCAGTATTTT. Protein sequence: CASTRLGTDTQYF. The V gene is TRBV6-6, the J gene TRBJ2-3; D remains unclear. The germline gives CDR1 MNHNY, CDR2 SVGAGI (reference sequence). Deletions cut 7 bases from V and 3 bases from J, with 11 bases between. This CDR3 is built from 13 residues.

This clone was observed a single time. The chain joins TRBV18 to TRBJ2-3; 9 positions match TRBD2. CDR3 length equals 15 residues. V shed 2 bases and J 3 bases; nucleotides not matched to a gene: 3. Germline V gene data show CDR1 as KGHSH and CDR2 as LQKENI. CDR3 in DNA: TGTGCCAGCTCACCAACCCTAGCGGGAACAGATACGCAGTATTTT. The encoded protein is CASSPTLAGTDTQYF.

V and J are TRBV5-1 and TRBJ2-1; maybe TRBD1 (6 bases). This CDR3 region has 16 residues. Germline V CDR1 and CDR2: SGHRS, YFSETQ. The V and J ends lost 1 base and 4 bases respectively, with 15 bases between them. CDR3 region: CASSLLGTNHYNEQFF. CDR3 nucleotide sequence: TGCGCCAGCAGCTTGTTAGGGACAAACCATTACAATGAGCAGTTCTTC.

This sequence joins TRBV5-1 and TRBJ1-2; D call uncertain. Trimming removed 0 bases from V and 7 bases from J, with 10 bases in between. Germline V gene data show CDR1 as SGHRS and CDR2 as YFSETQ. The CDR3 totals 13 residues. The CDR3 DNA reads as TGCGCCAGCAGCTTGGATGGGTCGGGTGGCTACACCTTC. Amino acid sequence: CASSLDGSGGYTF. Full variable domain (rest looked up from reference TRBV5-1 and TRBJ1-2): KAGVTQTPRYLIKTRGQQVTLSCSPISGHRSVSWYQQTPGQGLQFLFEYFSETQRNKGNFPGRFSGRQFSNSRSEMNVSTLELGDSALYLCASSLDGSGGYTFGSGTRLTVV.

This chain uses TRBV2 with TRBJ1-1; no clear D gene. V lost 6 bases and J 4 bases, leaving 12 bases between the germline ends. The CDR3 contains 13 residues. Germline-derived CDR1 and CDR2 are SNHLY and FYNNEI. Here the CDR3 reads CASRPDVATEAFF. The CDR3 coding sequence is TGTGCCAGCAGGCCCGATGTGGCCACTGAAGCTTTCTTT. The complete variable domain, with remaining parts taken from reference TRBV2 and TRBJ1-1, reads EPEVTQTPSHQVTQMGQEVILRCVPISNHLYFYWYRQILGQKVEFLVSFYNNEISEKSEIFDDQFSVERPDGSNFTLKIRSTKLEDSAMYFCASRPDVATEAFFGQGTRLTVV.

This clone was picked up a small number of times. V and J are TRBV5-1 and TRBJ2-1; TRBD2 matches 12 bases. Germline V gene lookup returns CDR1 SGHRS and CDR2 YFSETQ. V shed 2 bases and J 0 bases; nucleotides not matched to a gene: 9. The CDR3 covers 19 residues. CDR3 nucleotide sequence: TGCGCCAGCAGCTTTTCGGCTAGCGGGAGGGCGGACTCCTACAATGAGCAGTTCTTC. This translates into CASSFSASGRADSYNEQFF.

This chain links TRBV27 with TRBJ1-2; 7 positions match TRBD1. Germline CDR1 and CDR2: MNHEY and SMNVEV (reference sequence). This CDR3 region has 12 residues. J was trimmed by 13 bases and V by 6 bases; bases with no gene match: 11. The CDR3 sequence: CASRQTTGETTF. In nucleotides, the CDR3 is TGTGCCAGCAGGCAGACAACAGGGGAAACCACCTTC.

V is TRBV18 and J is TRBJ1-1; TRBD1 matches at 7 bases. V was clipped by 8 bases and J by 3 bases; unmatched bases: 9. Per germline, CDR1 KGHSH and CDR2 LQKENI. This CDR3 region has 14 residues. The CDR3 DNA reads TGTGCCAGCCTCCGACAGGGCGTGGACACTGAAGCTTTCTTT. It is translated as CASLRQGVDTEAFF.

The CDR3 DNA sequence: TGTGCCAGCAGTGGACAACAGGGGACTCACACTGAAGCTTTCTTT. This codes for CASSGQQGTHTEAFF. The J gene is TRBJ1-1, the V gene TRBV2; 7 bases line up with TRBD1. J was trimmed by 3 bases and V by 4 bases; bases with no gene match: 8. The CDR3 runs to 15 residues. The germline gives CDR1 SNHLY, CDR2 FYNNEI.

About this clone itself: Other nucleotide sequences from this sample produce the same CDR3. The chain recombines TRBV30 with TRBJ2-3; the match to TRBD1 covers 9 bases. V dropped 3 bases and J dropped 2; count of bases not matched to a gene: 6. The CDR3 spans 15 residues. Germline V CDR1 and CDR2: GTSNPN, SVGIG (reference sequence). The CDR3 DNA sequence: TGTGCCTGGAGCGCCGGGACAGGGACCACAGATACGCAGTATTTT. Its protein is CAWSAGTGTTDTQYF.

This clone is a singleton in its sample. The V call is TRBV19, the J call TRBJ2-7; D is uncertain. This CDR3 has 14 residues. The germline CDR1 and CDR2 sequences are LNHDA and SQIVND (reference sequence). V dropped 3 bases and J dropped 0 bases, with 9 bases sitting between them. The CDR3 DNA follows: TGTGCCAGTAGTATCCAGGTGAGCTCCTACGAGCAGTACTTC. Amino acid sequence: CASSIQVSSYEQYF.

This clone has only a few counts. This chain links TRBV28 with TRBJ2-7, with a weak D call TRBD2 (6 bases). The CDR3 loop spans 15 amino acids. Trimming took 2 bases from V and 2 from J, leaving 13 bases between them. The germline gives CDR1 MDHEN, CDR2 SYDVKM. The CDR3 region is CASSLERRGTYEQYF. The CDR3 bases are TGTGCCAGCAGTTTAGAAAGGCGGGGAACCTACGAGCAGTACTTC. Combining the CDR3 with reference TRBV28 and TRBJ2-7 gives the whole variable domain DVKVTQSSRYLVKRTGEKVFLECVQDMDHENMFWYRQDPGLGLRLIYFSYDVKMKEKGDIPEGYSVSREKKERFSLILESASTNQTSMYLCASSLERRGTYEQYFGPGTRLTVT.

This clone was seen a handful of times. This chain joins TRBV30 and TRBJ1-4; a weak D match, TRBD1 (6 bases). V gave up 8 bases and J gave up 0 bases, with 28 bases separating them. Germline V gene lookup returns CDR1 GTSNPN and CDR2 SVGIG (reference sequence). The CDR3 loop spans 19 amino acids. The CDR3 is CAVRGGRRELLATNEKLFF. In DNA, the CDR3 is TGTGCCGTCCGGGGGGGCCGACGGGAGTTGTTGGCAACTAATGAAAAACTGTTTTTT.